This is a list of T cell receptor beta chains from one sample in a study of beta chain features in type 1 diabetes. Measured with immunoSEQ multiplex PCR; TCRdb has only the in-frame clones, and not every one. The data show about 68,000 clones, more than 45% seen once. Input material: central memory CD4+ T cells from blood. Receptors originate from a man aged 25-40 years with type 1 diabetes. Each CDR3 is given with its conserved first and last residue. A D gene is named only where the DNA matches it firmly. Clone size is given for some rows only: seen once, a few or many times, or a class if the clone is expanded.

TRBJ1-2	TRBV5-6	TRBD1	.	CASSLEQGAYGYTF	TGTGCCAGCAGCTTGGAGCAGGGGGCCTATGGCTACACCTTC
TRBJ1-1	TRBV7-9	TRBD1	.	CASRKSGTEAEAFF	TGTGCCAGCAGAAAATCGGGGACAGAGGCTGAAGCTTTCTTT
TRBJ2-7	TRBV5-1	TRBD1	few	CASSLGDRGYEQYF	TGCGCCAGCAGCTTGGGCGACAGGGGCTACGAGCAGTACTTC
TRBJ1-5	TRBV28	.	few	CASSVNNQPQHF	TGTGCCAGCAGTGTCAACAATCAGCCCCAGCATTTT
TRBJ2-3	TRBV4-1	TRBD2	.	CASSQAPMGGGTDTQYF	TGCGCCAGCAGCCAAGCCCCGATGGGGGGGGGCACAGATACGCAGTATTTT
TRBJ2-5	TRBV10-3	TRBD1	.	CAISESTQGSRETQYF	TGTGCCATCAGTGAGTCGACACAGGGGAGTAGAGAGACCCAGTACTTC
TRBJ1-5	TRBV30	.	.	CAWSVSSNQPQHF	TGTGCCTGGAGTGTATCAAGCAATCAGCCCCAGCATTTT
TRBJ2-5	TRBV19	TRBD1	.	CASSTTGTGSETQYF	TGTGCCAGTAGCACTACCGGGACAGGGTCGGAGACCCAGTACTTC
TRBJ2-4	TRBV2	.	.	CASSEVFLAKNIQYF	TGTGCCAGCAGTGAAGTGTTCTTGGCCAAAAACATTCAGTACTTC
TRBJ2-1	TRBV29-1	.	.	CSVEDVSDEQFF	TGCAGCGTTGAAGATGTATCTGATGAGCAGTTCTTC
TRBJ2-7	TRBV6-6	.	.	CASSYRGEGYEQYF	TGTGCCAGCAGTTACCGGGGAGAGGGCTACGAGCAGTACTTC
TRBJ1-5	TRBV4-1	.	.	CASSPQEGRAQHF	TGCGCCAGCAGCCCTCAGGAGGGAAGGGCCCAGCATTTT
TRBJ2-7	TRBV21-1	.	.	CASKQANRSYEQYF	TGTGCCAGCAAACAGGCTAATAGAAGCTACGAGCAGTACTTC
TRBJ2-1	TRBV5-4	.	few	CASRLRDSTWAGMQFF	TGTGCCAGCAGACTCAGGGACTCAACGTGGGCAGGAATGCAGTTCTTC
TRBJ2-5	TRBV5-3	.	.	CARSLVPTGLETQYF	TGTGCCAGAAGCTTGGTACCCACAGGTCTCGAGACCCAGTACTTC
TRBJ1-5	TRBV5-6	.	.	CASSFYGRGQPQHF	TGTGCCAGCAGCTTTTACGGAAGGGGTCAGCCCCAGCATTTT
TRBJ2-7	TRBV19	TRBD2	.	CASSAYFGLAGGYEQYF	TGTGCCAGTAGTGCCTACTTTGGACTAGCGGGAGGCTACGAGCAGTACTTC
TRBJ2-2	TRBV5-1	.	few	CASTPGHVMVGAGELFF	TGCGCCAGCACCCCGGGACACGTTATGGTGGGCGCCGGGGAGCTGTTTTTT
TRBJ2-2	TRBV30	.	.	CAWSRVRDTGELFF	TGTGCCTGGAGTAGGGTCAGGGACACCGGGGAGCTGTTTTTT
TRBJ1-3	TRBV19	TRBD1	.	CASSPRDRGLGNTIYF	TGTGCCAGTAGTCCCCGGGACAGGGGGCTCGGAAACACCATATATTTT
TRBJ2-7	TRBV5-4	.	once	CASSPAGRYEQYF	TGTGCCAGCAGCCCGGCCGGGAGATACGAGCAGTACTTC
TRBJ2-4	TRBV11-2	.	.	CASSLDAEGNIQYF	TGTGCCAGCAGCTTAGATGCGGAAGGAAACATTCAGTACTTC
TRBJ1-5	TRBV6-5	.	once	CASSYRVSNQPQHF	TGTGCCAGCAGTTACCGGGTTAGCAATCAGCCCCAGCATTTT
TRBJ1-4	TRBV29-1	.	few	CSVQGSDMGGEKLFF	TGCAGCGTTCAAGGGTCGGACATGGGAGGGGAAAAACTGTTTTTT
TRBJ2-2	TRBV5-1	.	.	CASSYIQVAGELFF	TGCGCCAGCAGCTATATACAGGTGGCCGGGGAGCTGTTTTTT
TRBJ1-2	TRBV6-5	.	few	CASRLTGYGYTF	TGTGCCAGCAGGCTAACTGGCTATGGCTACACCTTC
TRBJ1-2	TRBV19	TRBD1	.	CASSPDRADGYTF	TGTGCCAGTAGTCCCGACAGGGCGGACGGCTACACCTTC
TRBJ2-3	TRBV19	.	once	CASSIESDGGPTDTQYF	TGTGCCAGTAGTATAGAGTCCGACGGAGGACCCACAGATACGCAGTATTTT
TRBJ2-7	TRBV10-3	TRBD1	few	CASRQDRGQAVYEQYF	TGTGCCAGCAGGCAGGACAGGGGTCAGGCAGTCTACGAGCAGTACTTC
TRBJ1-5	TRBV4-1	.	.	CASSQDQGEGNQPQHF	TGCGCCAGCAGCCAAGATCAAGGGGAAGGCAATCAGCCCCAGCATTTT
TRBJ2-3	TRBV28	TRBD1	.	CASSPSRGTLADTQYF	TGTGCCAGCAGTCCCTCCAGGGGGACGTTAGCAGATACGCAGTATTTT
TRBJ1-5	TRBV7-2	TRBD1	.	CASSLTGGNQPQHF	TGTGCCAGCAGCTTGACAGGGGGCAATCAGCCCCAGCATTTT
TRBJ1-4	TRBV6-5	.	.	CASSYSAGAEKLFF	TGTGCCAGCAGTTACTCGGCGGGGGCTGAAAAACTGTTTTTT
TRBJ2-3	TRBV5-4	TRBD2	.	CASSTGLDMSADTQYF	TGTGCCAGCAGCACCGGACTAGATATGTCCGCAGATACGCAGTATTTT
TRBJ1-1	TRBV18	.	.	CASSPPTGTEAFF	TGTGCCAGCTCACCACCGACCGGGACTGAAGCTTTCTTT
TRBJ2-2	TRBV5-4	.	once	CASSLGQRSNTGELFF	TGTGCCAGCAGCTTGGGGCAGCGTAGTAACACCGGGGAGCTGTTTTTT
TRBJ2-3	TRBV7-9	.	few	CASSHQGNTQYF	TGTGCCAGCAGCCATCAGGGAAATACGCAGTATTTT
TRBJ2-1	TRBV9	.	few	CASSVVPAGPYNEQFF	TGTGCCAGCAGCGTAGTCCCAGCGGGCCCGTACAATGAGCAGTTCTTC
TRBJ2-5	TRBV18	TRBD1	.	CASSGQGSEQYF	TGTGCCAGCTCAGGACAGGGATCGGAGCAGTACTTC
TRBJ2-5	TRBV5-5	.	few	CASSFLSGGPGETQYF	TGTGCCAGCAGCTTCCTATCCGGCGGCCCGGGAGAGACCCAGTACTTC
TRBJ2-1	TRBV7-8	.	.	CASSLGAGSSYNEQFF	TGTGCCAGCAGCTTAGGCGCGGGGAGCTCCTACAATGAGCAGTTCTTC
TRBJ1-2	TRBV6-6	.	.	CASSLTTANYGYTF	TGTGCCAGCAGTCTTACGACAGCTAACTATGGCTACACCTTC
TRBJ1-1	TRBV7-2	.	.	CASSSRTAEAFF	TGTGCCAGCAGCTCTCGGACAGCTGAAGCTTTCTTT
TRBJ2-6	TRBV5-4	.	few	CASSSGSILSGANVLTF	TGTGCCAGCAGCTCCGGGTCCATCCTCTCTGGGGCCAACGTCCTGACTTTC
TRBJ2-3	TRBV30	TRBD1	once	CAWSVLGGPTDTQYF	TGTGCCTGGAGTGTATTAGGGGGCCCCACAGATACGCAGTATTTT
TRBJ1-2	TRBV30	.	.	CAYSTGRVGYGYTF	TGTGCCTACTCGACCGGCAGGGTCGGCTATGGCTACACCTTC
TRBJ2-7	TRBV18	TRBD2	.	CASSAGTSGPYEQYF	TGTGCCAGCTCAGCCGGGACTAGCGGACCTTACGAGCAGTACTTC
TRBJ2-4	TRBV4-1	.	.	CASSQAGVKNIQYF	TGCGCCAGCAGCCAGGCCGGGGTAAAAAACATTCAGTACTTC
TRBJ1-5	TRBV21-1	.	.	CASTDISGALKGNQPQHF	TGTGCCAGCACCGACATATCGGGAGCCCTCAAGGGCAATCAGCCCCAGCATTTT
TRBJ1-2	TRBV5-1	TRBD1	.	CASSSPGQGENGYTF	TGCGCCAGCAGCTCCCCGGGACAGGGGGAAAATGGCTACACCTTC
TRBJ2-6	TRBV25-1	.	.	CASSESFSGANVLTF	TGTGCCAGCAGTGAATCGTTCTCTGGGGCCAACGTCCTGACTTTC
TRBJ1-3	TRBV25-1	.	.	CASSELTGTGNTIYF	TGTGCCAGCAGTGAATTGACGGGAACTGGAAACACCATATATTTT
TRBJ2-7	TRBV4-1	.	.	CASSQVFANSPYEQYF	TGCGCCAGCAGCCAAGTATTTGCGAACAGCCCCTACGAGCAGTACTTC
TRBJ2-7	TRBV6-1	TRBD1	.	CASNEATGSYRQYF	TGTGCCAGCAACGAGGCGACAGGGTCATATAGGCAGTACTTC
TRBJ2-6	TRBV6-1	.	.	CASSQNSGANVLTF	TGTGCCAGCAGTCAAAACTCTGGGGCCAACGTCCTGACTTTC
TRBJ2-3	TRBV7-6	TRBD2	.	CASSLAGTSGSVDTQYF	TGTGCCAGCAGCCTAGCCGGGACTAGCGGGAGTGTAGATACGCAGTATTTT
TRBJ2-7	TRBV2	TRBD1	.	CASSGTGGELQYF	TGTGCCAGCAGTGGGACAGGGGGAGAACTACAGTACTTC
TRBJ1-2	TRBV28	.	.	CASSLGRGGGYGYTF	TGTGCCAGCAGTTTAGGGAGGGGCGGCGGCTATGGCTACACCTTC